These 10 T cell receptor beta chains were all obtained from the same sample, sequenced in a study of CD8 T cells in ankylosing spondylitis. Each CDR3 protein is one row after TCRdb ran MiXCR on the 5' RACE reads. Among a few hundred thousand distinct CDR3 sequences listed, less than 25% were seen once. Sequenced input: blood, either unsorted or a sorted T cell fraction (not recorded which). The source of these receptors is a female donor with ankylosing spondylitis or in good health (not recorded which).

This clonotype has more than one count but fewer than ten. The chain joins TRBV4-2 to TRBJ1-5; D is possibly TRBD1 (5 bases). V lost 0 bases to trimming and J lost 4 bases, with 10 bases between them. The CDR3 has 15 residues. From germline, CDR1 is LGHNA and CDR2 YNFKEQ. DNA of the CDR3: TGTGCCAGCAGCCAAGAGGGGACGGGGAATCAGCCCCAGCATTTT. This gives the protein CASSQEGTGNQPQHF.

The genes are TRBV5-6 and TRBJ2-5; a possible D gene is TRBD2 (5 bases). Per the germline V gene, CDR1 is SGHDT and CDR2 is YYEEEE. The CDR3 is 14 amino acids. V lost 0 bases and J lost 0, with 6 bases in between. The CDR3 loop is CASSLADYQETQYF. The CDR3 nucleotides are TGTGCCAGCAGCTTGGCGGACTACCAAGAGACCCAGTACTTC.

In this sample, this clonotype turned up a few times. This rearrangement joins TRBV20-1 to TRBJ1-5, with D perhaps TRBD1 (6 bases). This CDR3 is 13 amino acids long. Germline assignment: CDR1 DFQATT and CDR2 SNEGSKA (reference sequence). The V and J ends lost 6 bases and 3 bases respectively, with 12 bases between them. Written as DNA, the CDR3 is TGCAGTGCACAGGGTTCATCCAATCAGCCCCAGCATTTT. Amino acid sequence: CSAQGSSNQPQHF.

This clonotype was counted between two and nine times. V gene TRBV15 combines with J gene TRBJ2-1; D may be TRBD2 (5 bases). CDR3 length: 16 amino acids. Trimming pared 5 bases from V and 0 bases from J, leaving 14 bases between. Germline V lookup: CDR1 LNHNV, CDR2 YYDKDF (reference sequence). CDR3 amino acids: CATSSFRGSSYNEQFF. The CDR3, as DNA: TGTGCCACCAGCTCCTTTCGGGGAAGCTCCTACAATGAGCAGTTCTTC.

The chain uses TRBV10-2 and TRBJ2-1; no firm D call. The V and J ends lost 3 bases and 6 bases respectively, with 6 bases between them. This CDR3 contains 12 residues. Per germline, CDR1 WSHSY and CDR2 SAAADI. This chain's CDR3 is CASSETVNEQFF. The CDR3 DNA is TGCGCCAGCAGTGAAACGGTCAATGAGCAGTTCTTC.

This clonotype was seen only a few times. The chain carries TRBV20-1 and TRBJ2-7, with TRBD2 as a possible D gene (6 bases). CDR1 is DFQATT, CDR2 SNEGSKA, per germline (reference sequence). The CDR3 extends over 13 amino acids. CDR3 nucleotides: TGCAGAATGGGGACGGGAGAGCTCTACGAGCAGTACTTC. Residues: CRMGTGELYEQYF.

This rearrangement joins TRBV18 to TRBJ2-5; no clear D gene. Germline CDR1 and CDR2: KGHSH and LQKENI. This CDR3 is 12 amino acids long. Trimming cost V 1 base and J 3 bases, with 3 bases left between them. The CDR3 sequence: CASSPLKETQYF. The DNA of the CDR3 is TGTGCCAGCTCACCACTAAAAGAGACCCAGTACTTC. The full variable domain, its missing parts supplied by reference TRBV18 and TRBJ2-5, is NAGVMQNPRHLVRRRGQEARLRCSPMKGHSHVYWYRQLPEEGLKFMVYLQKENIIDESGMPKERFSAEFPKEGPSILRIQQVVRGDSAAYFCASSPLKETQYFGPGTRLLVL.

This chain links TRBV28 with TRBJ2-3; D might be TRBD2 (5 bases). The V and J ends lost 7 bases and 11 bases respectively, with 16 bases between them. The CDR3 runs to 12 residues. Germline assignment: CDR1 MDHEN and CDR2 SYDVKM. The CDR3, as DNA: TGTGCCAGCACCATTCCCGAGGGAATGCAGTATTTT. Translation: CASTIPEGMQYF.

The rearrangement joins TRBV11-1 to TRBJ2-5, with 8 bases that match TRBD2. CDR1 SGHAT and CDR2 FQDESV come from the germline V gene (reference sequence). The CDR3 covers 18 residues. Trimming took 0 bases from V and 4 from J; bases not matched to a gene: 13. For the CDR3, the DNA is TGTGCCAGCAGCTTAGCCGCTAGCGGGCTGCAAGGTGGAGAGACCCAGTACTTC. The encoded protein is CASSLAASGLQGGETQYF.

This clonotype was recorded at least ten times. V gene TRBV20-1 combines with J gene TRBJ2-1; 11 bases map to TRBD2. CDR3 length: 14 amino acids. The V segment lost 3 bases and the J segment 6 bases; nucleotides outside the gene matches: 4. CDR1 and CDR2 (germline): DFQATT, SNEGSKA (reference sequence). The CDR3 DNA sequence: TGCAGTGCTAGGATTAGCGGGAGGGGCAATGAGCAGTTCTTC. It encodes CSARISGRGNEQFF.